Following are 32 T cell receptor beta chains from one sample sequenced in a study of T cell changes during pregnancy in multiple sclerosis. Sequenced by immunoSEQ multiplex PCR; TCRdb stores in-frame clones only, minus some. The sample records fewer than 60,000 clones, about 90% being singletons. Material: peripheral blood, obtained after pregnancy. These receptors were taken from a female donor in good health, enrolled as a control in a pregnancy study.

The V call is TRBV15, the J call TRBJ2-6; TRBD1 matches at 9 bases. The germline gives CDR1 LNHNV, CDR2 YYDKDF (reference sequence). After removal of 5 bases from V and 4 bases from J, the junction contained 12 bases not matched to a gene. There are 18 residues in the CDR3. This chain's CDR3 is CATSAPGQGHGGANVLTF. The DNA of the CDR3 is TGTGCCACCAGCGCACCGGGACAGGGCCATGGGGGGGCCAACGTCCTGACTTTC.

This chain uses TRBV7-8 with TRBJ1-2; D might be TRBD1 (5 bases). V was clipped by 5 bases and J by 8 bases, with 18 bases between them. The CDR3 sequence is 14 residues long. Looked up from germline, CDR1 is SGHVS and CDR2 is FQNEAQ. The CDR3 reads CASSPARGVVGYTF. DNA of the CDR3: TGTGCCAGCAGCCCGGCCCGGGGGGTGGTCGGCTACACCTTC.

This CDR3 reads CASSGDSSYHGYTF. The CDR3 DNA follows: TGTGCCAGCAGTGGTGATAGTAGCTACCATGGCTACACCTTC. This sequence joins TRBV2 and TRBJ1-2; no clear D gene. Germline CDR1 and CDR2: SNHLY and FYNNEI. There are 14 residues in the CDR3. V lost 4 bases to trimming and J lost 6 bases, with 15 bases between them.

This clone was detected once. The chain links TRBV5-5 to TRBJ1-2; 11 bases are a match to TRBD1. The V segment lost 5 bases and the J segment 7 bases; nucleotides outside the gene matches: 10. Per the germline V gene, CDR1 is SGHKS and CDR2 is YYEKEE (reference sequence). The CDR3 totals 15 residues. CDR3 nucleotide sequence: TGTGCCAGCAGTACAATCGGGACAGGGGGACGTGGCTACACCTTC. It specifies CASSTIGTGGRGYTF.

The rearrangement joins TRBV7-2 to TRBJ2-7; 9 bases match TRBD1. The CDR3 spans 15 residues. J was trimmed by 3 bases and V by 3 bases; bases with no gene match: 6. CDR1 and CDR2 (germline): SGHTA, FQGNSA. The CDR3 bases are TGTGCCAGCAGCTTGGGACAGGGAGGCTACTACGAGCAGTACTTC. Translation: CASSLGQGGYYEQYF.

The chain employs TRBV12-5 and TRBJ2-7; a possible D gene is TRBD1 (6 bases). Germline V gives CDR1 LGHNT, CDR2 FRNRAP. The CDR3 is 13 residues long. Trimming cost V 6 bases and J 4 bases, with 13 bases left between them. This chain's CDR3 is CASGPRGGYEQYF. CDR3 coding DNA: TGTGCTAGTGGCCCCCGAGGGGGTTACGAGCAGTACTTC.

The chain employs TRBV5-1 and TRBJ2-7; TRBD1 aligns across 7 bases. The CDR3 is 14 amino acids. CDR1 is SGHRS and CDR2 is YFSETQ in the germline V gene. V shed 4 bases and J 2 bases; nucleotides not matched to a gene: 6. In DNA, the CDR3 is TGCGCCAGCAGCCCTAGACAGGGTGCCTACGAGCAGTACTTC. This translates into CASSPRQGAYEQYF.

This chain uses TRBV2 with TRBJ1-6, with 7 nucleotides matching TRBD1. The CDR3 extends over 12 amino acids. The V gene's germline CDR1 is SNHLY and CDR2 FYNNEI. J gave up 13 bases and V 6 bases, and 6 bases lay outside the gene matches. The CDR3 DNA reads TGTGCCAGCAGAGGGGGCGGAGATCCCCTCCACTTT. As protein: CASRGGGDPLHF.

The chain joins TRBV5-1 to TRBJ1-1, with D possibly being TRBD1 (6 bases). In germline, CDR1 is SGHRS, CDR2 YFSETQ. CDR3 length: 13 amino acids. V lost 3 bases to trimming and J lost 12 bases, with 18 bases between them. The CDR3 sequence: CASSSGTQTSTFF. Written as DNA, the CDR3 is TGCGCCAGCAGCTCCGGGACACAGACCTCGACTTTCTTT.

The chain links TRBV27 to TRBJ1-2; possibly TRBD1 for D (5 bases). Trimming left V 5 bases short and J 7 bases short, with 20 bases between. Germline V lookup: CDR1 MNHEY, CDR2 SMNVEV (reference sequence). The CDR3 has 15 amino acids. The CDR3 protein is CASSKDDGATGGYTF. For the CDR3, the DNA is TGTGCCAGCAGTAAAGACGATGGGGCAACAGGTGGCTACACCTTC.

This chain uses TRBV6-4 with TRBJ2-1; 10 bases fit TRBD2. The V gene's germline CDR1 is MRHNA and CDR2 SNTAGT. Losses at the gene ends were 6 bases for V and 7 bases for J; bases not matched to a gene: 6. The CDR3 has 14 residues. CDR3 in DNA: TGTGCCAGCAGCGTTAGCGGGAGGTATAATGAGCAGTTCTTC. This codes for CASSVSGRYNEQFF.

This chain joins TRBV19 and TRBJ2-2; 7 bases agree with TRBD2. The J segment lost 4 bases and the V segment lost 3 bases, leaving 5 bases of the junction unmatched. The CDR3 runs 15 residues. CDR1 and CDR2 (germline): LNHDA, SQIVND (reference sequence). The CDR3 sequence: CASSIDGEGTGELFF. The CDR3 region has the DNA TGTGCCAGTAGTATTGATGGGGAGGGCACCGGGGAGCTGTTTTTT.

The chain carries TRBV6-1 and TRBJ2-2; a possible D gene is TRBD2 (6 bases). Germline V gives CDR1 MNHNS, CDR2 SASEGT. CDR3 length: 15 amino acids. V dropped 8 bases and J dropped 5 bases, with 18 bases sitting between them. CDR3: CASGGTIPRTGELFF. The CDR3 bases are TGTGCCAGCGGGGGGACCATCCCTAGGACCGGGGAGCTGTTTTTT.

The chain joins TRBV27 to TRBJ1-2; maybe TRBD1 (6 bases). The germline gives CDR1 MNHEY, CDR2 SMNVEV (reference sequence). There are 14 residues in the CDR3. The V and J ends lost 6 bases and 4 bases respectively, with 15 bases between them. The CDR3: CASRDSGKGYGYTF. DNA for the CDR3: TGTGCCAGCAGGGACAGTGGGAAAGGCTATGGCTACACCTTC.

The rearrangement links TRBV6-1 to TRBJ1-1, with D possibly being TRBD1 (5 bases). The CDR3 has 15 amino acids. V was pared by 4 bases and J by 3 bases, with 15 bases between. Germline loops: CDR1 MNHNS, CDR2 SASEGT. This CDR3 is CASSGISWGDTEAFF. CDR3 nucleotide sequence: TGTGCCAGCAGTGGAATTAGTTGGGGGGACACTGAAGCTTTCTTT.

This sequence joins TRBV9 and TRBJ2-3; 10 bases map to TRBD2. Germline V CDR1 and CDR2: SGDLS, YYNGEE. CDR3 length: 17 amino acids. Germline trimming cut 3 bases from V and 6 bases from J; bases unmatched to any gene: 13. The CDR3: CASSEVGLAGAVDTQYF. In nucleotides, the CDR3 is TGTGCCAGCAGCGAGGTCGGGCTAGCGGGAGCTGTGGATACGCAGTATTTT.

J is TRBJ1-4 and V is TRBV7-8; unclear D gene. Germline CDR1 and CDR2: SGHVS and FQNEAQ. This CDR3 has 14 amino acids. Trimming shortened V by 1 base and J by 6 bases, and 9 bases separated the two germline ends. The DNA of the CDR3 is TGTGCCAGCAGCTTAGGGACTACGGATGAAAAACTGTTTTTT. It encodes CASSLGTTDEKLFF.

V usage is TRBV5-1 and J usage is TRBJ2-7; D is perhaps TRBD2 (6 bases). V gave up 0 bases and J gave up 3 bases, with 16 bases separating them. Looked up from germline, CDR1 is SGHRS and CDR2 is YFSETQ. CDR3 size: 16 residues. This chain's CDR3 is CASSLDSGGLIYEQYF. The CDR3, as DNA: TGCGCCAGCAGCTTGGACAGTGGAGGGTTGATCTACGAGCAGTACTTC. Filled out from reference TRBV5-1 and TRBJ2-7, the complete variable domain reads KAGVTQTPRYLIKTRGQQVTLSCSPISGHRSVSWYQQTPGQGLQFLFEYFSETQRNKGNFPGRFSGRQFSNSRSEMNVSTLELGDSALYLCASSLDSGGLIYEQYFGPGTRLTVT.

The chain carries TRBV19 and TRBJ2-1; D remains unclear. Trimming left V 3 bases short and J 9 bases short, with 9 bases between. The CDR3 is 12 amino acids. Germline loops: CDR1 LNHDA, CDR2 SQIVND (reference sequence). CDR3 sequence: CASSIRSTEQFF. For the CDR3, the DNA is TGTGCCAGTAGTATTAGGAGCACTGAGCAGTTCTTC. The whole variable domain, remainder taken from reference TRBV19 and TRBJ2-1, is DGGITQSPKYLFRKEGQNVTLSCEQNLNHDAMYWYRQDPGQGLRLIYYSQIVNDFQKGDIAEGYSVSREKKESFPLTVTSAQKNPTAFYLCASSIRSTEQFFGPGTRLTVL.

This chain connects TRBV7-9 to TRBJ2-5; D is possibly TRBD2 (7 bases). CDR3 size: 15 residues. V was clipped by 5 bases and J by 1 base, with 14 bases between them. Looked up from germline, CDR1 is SEHNR and CDR2 is FQNEAQ (reference sequence). CDR3 sequence reads: CASSHLGGPQETQYF. As DNA, the CDR3 is TGTGCCAGCAGCCACCTCGGGGGGCCCCAAGAGACCCAGTACTTC.

The rearrangement uses TRBV6-5 and TRBJ1-1, with 9 nucleotides matching TRBD1. The CDR3 is 16 residues long. V trimming: 0 bases; J trimming: 0 bases; junction bases outside the gene matches: 2. Germline CDR1 is MNHEY and CDR2 is SVGAGI. The CDR3 nucleotides are TGTGCCAGCAGTTACTCGAGGGACAGGGTGAACACTGAAGCTTTCTTT. Translating it yields CASSYSRDRVNTEAFF.

This clone was seen only a few times. V gene TRBV30 combines with J gene TRBJ1-6; tentatively, D is TRBD1 (5 bases). This CDR3 comprises 13 residues. With 0 bases removed from V and 9 bases from J, the gap between germline ends came to 9 bases. Per germline, CDR1 GTSNPN and CDR2 SVGIG (reference sequence). The DNA for the CDR3 is TGTGCCTGGAGTGTAATGGGGGGTTCACCCCTCCACTTT. Amino acid sequence: CAWSVMGGSPLHF.

This chain connects TRBV7-2 to TRBJ2-3, with D perhaps matching TRBD1 (5 bases). The V and J ends lost 5 bases and 1 base respectively, with 25 bases between them. Germline assignment: CDR1 SGHTA and CDR2 FQGNSA. The CDR3 has 19 residues. The CDR3 sequence: CASSRTPPPPRYGTDTQYF. Here the CDR3 DNA reads TGTGCCAGCAGCCGGACACCACCCCCCCCGAGGTATGGCACAGATACGCAGTATTTT.

The chain combines TRBV23-1 with TRBJ1-2; D is uncertain. TRBV23-1 is an ORF, and what it does is uncertain. This CDR3 contains 14 residues. Deletions cut 5 bases from V and 0 bases from J, with 10 bases between. The CDR3 DNA follows: TGCGCCAGCAGTTACAGATTCCCTAACTATGGCTACACCTTC. It translates to CASSYRFPNYGYTF.

The chain joins TRBV27 to TRBJ2-5; TRBD1 matches 10 bases. The last part of the DNA fits TRBJ2-7 better; the J call may be wrong. CDR1 MNHEY and CDR2 SMNVEV come from the germline V gene (reference sequence). The CDR3 is 14 residues long. The CDR3 region has the DNA TGTGCCAGCAGTCGGACAGGGGGTATCTACGAGCAGTACTTC. This sequence encodes CASSRTGGIYEQYF.

This chain joins TRBV15 and TRBJ1-4; D may be TRBD1 (6 bases). Germline CDR1 and CDR2: LNHNV and YYDKDF (reference sequence). The CDR3 totals 16 residues. Between the trimmed V and J ends, which lost 2 bases and 2 bases, there was a span of 12 bases. The CDR3 nucleotides are TGTGCCACCAGCAGAAGGGGGGGTAGCACTAATGAAAAACTGTTTTTT. It codes for CATSRRGGSTNEKLFF.

This clone was picked up one time. This chain connects TRBV7-2 to TRBJ1-2; D call uncertain. The germline CDR1 and CDR2 sequences are SGHTA and FQGNSA. The CDR3 loop spans 14 amino acids. Trimming removed 7 bases from V and 5 bases from J, with 17 bases in between. The CDR3 reads CASTLIGVGYGYTF. The CDR3 bases are TGTGCCAGCACGTTGATCGGGGTTGGGTATGGCTACACCTTC.

The gene calls are TRBV5-4 and TRBJ1-3, with D perhaps matching TRBD1 (6 bases). CDR3 length: 15 amino acids. The germline CDR1 and CDR2 sequences are SGHNT and YYREEE (reference sequence). Trimming pared 0 bases from V and 4 bases from J, leaving 11 bases between. The CDR3 protein is CASSLGTGSGNTIYF. Here the CDR3 DNA reads TGTGCCAGCAGCTTGGGAACAGGGTCGGGAAACACCATATATTTT.

The J gene is TRBJ2-1, the V gene TRBV5-1; D not resolved. The ends were cut back, 7 bases at V and 3 bases at J, with 14 bases in the middle. The V gene's germline CDR1 is SGHRS and CDR2 YFSETQ. The CDR3 is 14 residues long. For the CDR3, the DNA is TGCGCCAGCCACTATGTTCCTGACTACAATGAGCAGTTCTTC. This encodes CASHYVPDYNEQFF.

This chain joins TRBV28 and TRBJ1-2; no clear D. Germline V gives CDR1 MDHEN, CDR2 SYDVKM. Trimming removed 2 bases from V and 8 bases from J, with 12 bases in between. This CDR3 contains 13 residues. CDR3 amino acids: CASSLRVGGGYTF. The CDR3 DNA is TGTGCCAGCAGTTTACGGGTGGGAGGGGGCTACACCTTC.

The chain carries TRBV4-1 and TRBJ1-2, with D tentatively TRBD1 (6 bases). The CDR3 has 15 residues. V was pared by 1 base and J by 5 bases, with 14 bases between. Germline CDR1 is MGHRA and CDR2 is YSYEKL. CDR3 nucleotides: TGCGCCAGCAGCCAAGGGGCAGGGGACGCTTATGGCTACACCTTC. It specifies CASSQGAGDAYGYTF.

This clone was counted once. This chain links TRBV18 with TRBJ2-7, with TRBD2 matching over 9 bases. CDR1 is KGHSH, CDR2 LQKENI, per germline. The CDR3 has 18 amino acids. After removal of 2 bases from V and 6 bases from J, the junction contained 17 bases not matched to a gene. As DNA, the CDR3 is TGTGCCAGCTCACCAGGGCTAGCGGGACCCGCAACTACCCTCGAGCAGTACTTC. Its protein is CASSPGLAGPATTLEQYF.